The 5 T cell receptor beta chains in this list originate from one sample, sequenced in a study of cytomegalovirus exposure and HLA in healthy donors. Vbeta (60) and Jbeta (13) primers were used in the PCR. Profiled with immunoSEQ multiplex PCR; TCRdb holds only in-frame clones, not every one. The sample has about 120,000 clones, around 85% seen once. The sample was PBMCs. These receptors came from a man aged 30 to 45 in good health and CMV-seronegative.

This rearrangement joins TRBV7-9 to TRBJ2-3, with D perhaps matching TRBD2 (7 bases). The CDR3 has 15 residues. Between the trimmed V and J ends, which lost 0 bases and 2 bases, there was a span of 9 bases. CDR1 and CDR2 (germline): SEHNR, FQNEAQ (reference sequence). The CDR3 DNA follows: TGTGCCAGCAGCTTAGCTGCGGGGGCCACAGATACGCAGTATTTT. Residues: CASSLAAGATDTQYF.

The genes are TRBV4-3 and TRBJ2-7, with 8 bases fitting TRBD2. The germline V gene has CDR1 LGHNA and CDR2 YSLEER. The CDR3 covers 17 residues. V dropped 0 bases and J dropped 6; count of bases not matched to a gene: 13. The CDR3 nucleotides are TGCGCCAGCAGCCAAGACCCGCGGCTGGCGGGGGGACGCGAGCAGTACTTC. Translation gives CASSQDPRLAGGREQYF.

This clone has just one count. This rearrangement joins TRBV5-1 to TRBJ1-2, with a weak D call TRBD1 (5 bases). Germline CDR1 reads SGHRS; CDR2 reads YFSETQ. V lost 8 bases and J 3 bases, leaving 14 bases between the germline ends. This CDR3 region has 13 residues. CDR3 region: CASAWGGDYGYTF. The CDR3 DNA reads as TGCGCCAGTGCGTGGGGAGGGGACTATGGCTACACCTTC.

This sequence joins TRBV5-1 and TRBJ1-1; maybe TRBD1 (5 bases). Germline CDR1 and CDR2: SGHRS and YFSETQ. V was trimmed by 0 bases and J by 0 bases, leaving 9 bases between them. This CDR3 comprises 15 residues. The CDR3 coding sequence is TGCGCCAGCAGCTTGGGGACAATCATGAACACTGAAGCTTTCTTT. Translation gives CASSLGTIMNTEAFF.

The chain links TRBV5-1 to TRBJ2-3; TRBD1 aligns across 11 bases. The CDR3 runs to 17 residues. The germline CDR1 and CDR2 sequences are SGHRS and YFSETQ. V shed 2 bases, J shed 5 bases, and the junction held 10 bases outside the gene matches. The CDR3 sequence: CASSFRSGQGARDTQYF. CDR3 DNA: TGCGCCAGCAGCTTTCGTTCTGGACAGGGGGCACGAGATACGCAGTATTTT.